Sequencing of this TCR beta chain was carried out in a study of OX40 agonist ivuxolimab in advanced cancers. For the study at large: Dose-escalation cases comprised hepatocellular carcinoma, melanoma, renal cell or head and neck cancer. Overall study findings and caveats: No determination was made of the antigen specificity of the expanded peripheral T cells. Certain nonresponders likewise exhibited a low normalized T-cell clonal expansion.

This table comes from immunoSEQ multiplex PCR, and its TCRdb copy is limited to in-frame clones, with some not included. In the table there are fewer than 50,000 clones, 60% to 85% of which are singletons. Note on this clone: What it recognizes is unknown.

Autoimmune disease history or systemic immunosuppression led to patients being barred. The ends lost 6 bases at V and 8 bases at J; junction bases unmatched: 6. There are 13 residues in the CDR3. The germline V gene has CDR1 SNHLY and CDR2 FYNNEI. The V gene is TRBV2, the J gene TRBJ2-1; TRBD1 agrees at 8 bases. The sample consisted of CD4+ or CD8+ T cells sorted from blood, taken in a trial of the OX40 agonist ivuxolimab. This receptor was identified in an adult with an advanced solid tumor such as melanoma, head and neck, liver or kidney cancer. The chain's CDR3 is CASSPGQAYEQFF. The DNA of the CDR3 is TGTGCCAGCAGCCCGGGACAGGCGTATGAGCAGTTCTTC.